A selection of T cell receptor beta chains follows, all from one sample in a study of a mutant IDH1 vaccine in newly diagnosed glioma. Their recognized antigens are unknown. Sequenced by immunoSEQ multiplex PCR; TCRdb stores in-frame clones only, minus some. Among roughly 32,000 clones listed, around 83% were seen once. Sequences were derived from PBMCs, sampled from a glioma patient whose treatment included an IDH1 peptide vaccine. The receptors shown here come from a woman under 30 with glioma. Each CDR3 is given with its conserved first and last residue.

>TRBV15|TRBJ2-2
CATSLEPGGVTGELFF
>TRBV10-3|TRBJ2-1
CAISESEGGEQFF
>TRBV6-4|TRBJ1-1
CASKGANTEAFF
>TRBV29-1|TRBJ2-7
CSVGGRTEIEQYF
>TRBV25-1|TRBJ1-1
CASSVGQGSGTEAFF
>TRBV7-9|TRBJ2-5
CASSLSGTSQETQYF
>TRBV19|TRBJ2-2
CASSTSRGTGELFF
>TRBV14|TRBJ2-2
CASSQVGTGRTGELFF
>TRBV9|TRBJ2-2
CASSVEGLHTGELFF
>TRBV2|TRBJ1-1
CASELLSPDRMITEAFF
>TRBV7-9|TRBJ1-4
CASSTGTGGLEKLFF
>TRBV12-5|TRBJ2-3
CASGLGDLGADTQYF
>TRBV4-1|TRBJ1-1
CASSQDRQGSTEAFF
>TRBV19|TRBJ1-4
CASSVSGTRNEKLFF
>TRBV27|TRBJ1-1
CASSFHRGEAFF
>TRBV7-6|TRBJ2-7
CASSPAQGAYEQYF
>TRBV4-3|TRBJ1-3
CASSLVAGNTIYF
>TRBV7-9|TRBJ1-1
CASSHNLRENTEAFF
>TRBV5-1|TRBJ1-1
CASSFRDTEAFF
>TRBV11-3|TRBJ2-7
CASSLAGGLSYEQYF
>TRBV27|TRBJ1-1
CASSPRTGANTEAFF
>TRBV7-9|TRBJ1-5
CASSLAAAGGINQPQHF
>TRBV5-6|TRBJ2-7
CASSLGGSIYEQYF
>TRBV7-6|TRBJ2-5
CASSPGLVIETQYF
>TRBV29-1|TRBJ1-2
CSVRSEANYGYTF
>TRBV28|TRBJ1-2
CASSFGASNYGYTF
>TRBV15|TRBJ2-2
CATSSLIRRETGELFF
>TRBV29-1|TRBJ2-3
CSVGISTDTQYF
>TRBV10-1|TRBJ2-7
CASISGTDLYEQYF
>TRBV11-3|TRBJ2-7
CASSSGTGGSEQYF
>TRBV5-1|TRBJ2-3
CASSLERGSDTQYF
>TRBV30|TRBJ1-4
CAWSVPTRDPEGLFF
>TRBV14|TRBJ2-1
CASSGPAGRANNEQFF
>TRBV19|TRBJ1-1
CASSYKGSGTEAFF
>TRBV19|TRBJ1-5
CASSIGARDQPQHF
>TRBV4-1|TRBJ1-4
CASSPPGGGEKLFF
>TRBV2|TRBJ1-6
CASSYAGSTNGSPLHF
>TRBV21-1|TRBJ2-3
CASSKGGVAGGHGGTDTQYF
>TRBV6-6|TRBJ2-3
CASTARGPDTQYF
>TRBV4-1|TRBJ1-1
CASSQSRTGPSERAFF
>TRBV5-8|TRBJ1-4
CASSSLGQNEKLFF
>TRBV7-2|TRBJ2-1
CASSYSGGPYNEQFF
>TRBV19|TRBJ2-3
CASSLSWGGLSTDTQYF
>TRBV30|TRBJ2-1
CAWGPSGGYNEQFF
>TRBV11-2|TRBJ1-3
CASSGPQGLTENTIYF